A single sample is the source of the 13 T cell receptor beta chains below, sequenced in a study of response to subunit inactivated influenza vaccine. One entry per CDR3 protein, called by TCRdb with MiXCR from the RT-PCR reads. The sample carries roughly 780,000 distinct CDR3 sequences, about 18% recorded once. Here the sequenced sample was PBMCs from blood, taken roughly 5 days after vaccination. These receptors all come from a man in his forties or fifties who received an inactivated influenza vaccine.

This clonotype occurred a few times. The chain couples TRBV7-6 to TRBJ1-1; D is unclear. V was clipped by 1 base and J by 1 base, with 10 bases between them. Germline lookup yields CDR1 SGHVS and CDR2 FNYEAQ. This CDR3 has 15 residues. Here the CDR3 DNA reads TGTGCCAGCAGCTTAGACAGATGGGGGAACACTGAAGCTTTCTTT. It codes for CASSLDRWGNTEAFF.

V gene TRBV25-1 combines with J gene TRBJ2-1; maybe TRBD2 (5 bases). Trimming removed 2 bases at V and 7 bases at J, with 15 bases between. This CDR3 is 15 amino acids long. Germline V CDR1 and CDR2: MGHDK, SYGVNS. The CDR3 DNA follows: TGTGCCAGCAGTGAAATACTAACTACGGGAAATGAGCAGTTCTTC. Protein sequence: CASSEILTTGNEQFF.

The chain uses TRBV20-1 and TRBJ2-1; a weak D match, TRBD2 (8 bases). This CDR3 is built from 13 residues. V gave up 2 bases and J gave up 10 bases, with 15 bases separating them. Germline CDR1 reads DFQATT; CDR2 reads SNEGSKA (reference sequence). The CDR3: CSARREGAREQFF. The CDR3 DNA is TGCAGTGCTAGACGGGAGGGGGCCCGCGAGCAGTTCTTC.

This rearrangement joins TRBV6-5 to TRBJ2-7, with 10 bases lining up with TRBD1. Germline V gene lookup returns CDR1 MNHEY and CDR2 SVGAGI. J gave up 4 bases and V 0 bases, and 6 bases lay outside the gene matches. This CDR3 contains 16 residues. The CDR3 loop is CASSYSGGQGWYEQYF. The CDR3 DNA follows: TGTGCCAGCAGTTACTCGGGGGGACAGGGGTGGTACGAGCAGTACTTC.

This clonotype was counted at least ten times. The V and J genes are TRBV18 and TRBJ2-7, with 9 bases that match TRBD1. V shed 0 bases and J 5 bases; nucleotides not matched to a gene: 5. Germline V lookup: CDR1 KGHSH, CDR2 LQKENI. The CDR3 extends over 15 amino acids. The DNA of the CDR3 is TGTGCCAGCTCACCACCTATGGGACAGGGAGACGAGCAGTACTTC. Its protein product is CASSPPMGQGDEQYF.

The V call is TRBV9, the J call TRBJ2-1, with TRBD2 matching over 8 bases. V shed 4 bases and J 7 bases; nucleotides not matched to a gene: 19. The germline V gene encodes CDR1 SGDLS and CDR2 YYNGEE. CDR3 length: 18 amino acids. DNA of the CDR3: TGTGCCAGCAGCCCCAGACCAGCGGGAGCTACGGACGGGAATGAGCAGTTCTTC. Amino acid sequence: CASSPRPAGATDGNEQFF.

This clonotype has at least ten counts. J is TRBJ2-1 and V is TRBV5-1; D is unresolved. This CDR3 contains 13 residues. Germline V CDR1 and CDR2: SGHRS, YFSETQ. V was shortened by 2 bases and J by 1 base, with 4 bases between the two germline ends. CDR3 nucleotide sequence: TGCGCCAGCAGCTTTGAGTCCTACAATGAGCAGTTCTTC. Residues: CASSFESYNEQFF.

The sample holds many counts of this clonotype. The chain uses TRBV20-1 and TRBJ2-7; TRBD2 agrees at 16 bases. The germline CDR1 and CDR2 sequences are DFQATT and SNEGSKA (reference sequence). The CDR3 extends over 19 amino acids. V shed 0 bases, J shed 3 bases, and the junction held 11 bases outside the gene matches. The CDR3: CSARDSKGTSGRAVYEQYF. The CDR3 DNA is TGCAGTGCTAGAGACAGCAAAGGGACTAGCGGGAGGGCTGTCTACGAGCAGTACTTC.

The CDR3 here is CSARLGTSGSYNEQFF. CDR3 DNA: TGCAGTGCTAGGCTGGGCACTAGCGGGAGTTATAATGAGCAGTTCTTC. V usage is TRBV20-1 and J usage is TRBJ2-1; 11 nucleotides align to TRBD2. V dropped 3 bases and J dropped 7; count of bases not matched to a gene: 11. The germline V gene has CDR1 DFQATT and CDR2 SNEGSKA (reference sequence). This CDR3 has 16 residues.

The V call is TRBV7-8, the J call TRBJ2-7, with D uncertain. The germline CDR1 and CDR2 sequences are SGHVS and FQNEAQ. The CDR3 is made up of 12 amino acids. V was trimmed by 2 bases and J by 7 bases, leaving 9 bases between them. The CDR3 bases are TGTGCCAGCAGCTTATCTTACATGGAGCAGTACTTC. Amino acid sequence: CASSLSYMEQYF.

This clonotype was detected ten times or more. This chain links TRBV5-3 with TRBJ2-1, with D uncertain. TRBV5-3 is treated as an ORF (open reading frame) with a function not yet certain. With 2 bases removed from V and 0 bases from J, the gap between germline ends came to 12 bases. The CDR3 is made up of 16 amino acids. CDR3 nucleotide sequence: TGTGCCAGAAGCTTTGGGGTCCCGAGCTCCTACAATGAGCAGTTCTTC. This translates into CARSFGVPSSYNEQFF.

The chain carries TRBV20-1 and TRBJ2-7; 8 nucleotides align to TRBD1. Germline V gives CDR1 DFQATT, CDR2 SNEGSKA (reference sequence). There are 13 residues in the CDR3. V dropped 3 bases and J dropped 3; count of bases not matched to a gene: 4. Written as DNA, the CDR3 is TGCAGTGCTAGCCAAGGACAGGGCTACGAGCAGTACTTC. Amino acids: CSASQGQGYEQYF.

This clonotype was detected a few times. The V and J genes are TRBV6-1 and TRBJ1-5; the D is unclear. The CDR3 has 15 residues. Looked up from germline, CDR1 is MNHNS and CDR2 is SASEGT. V was clipped by 3 bases and J by 3 bases, with 12 bases between them. The CDR3 sequence is CASSELFGVNQPQHF. The CDR3 DNA follows: TGTGCCAGCAGTGAGTTGTTTGGGGTCAATCAGCCCCAGCATTTT.